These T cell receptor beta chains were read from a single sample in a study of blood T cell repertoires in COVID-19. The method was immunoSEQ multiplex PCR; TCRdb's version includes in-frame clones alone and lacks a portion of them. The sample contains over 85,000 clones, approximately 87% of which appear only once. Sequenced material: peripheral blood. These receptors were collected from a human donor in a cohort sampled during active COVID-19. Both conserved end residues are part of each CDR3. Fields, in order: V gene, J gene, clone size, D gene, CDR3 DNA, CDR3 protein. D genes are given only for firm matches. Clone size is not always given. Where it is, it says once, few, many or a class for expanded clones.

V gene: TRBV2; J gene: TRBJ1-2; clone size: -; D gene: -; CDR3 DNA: TGTGCCAGCAGTGAAACTGTGTGCACCTTC; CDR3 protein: CASSETVCTF
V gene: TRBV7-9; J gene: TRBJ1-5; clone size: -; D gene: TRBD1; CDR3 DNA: TGTGCCAGCAGCTTAGCCCAGGGGGGAACCAATCAGCCCCAGCATTTT; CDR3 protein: CASSLAQGGTNQPQHF
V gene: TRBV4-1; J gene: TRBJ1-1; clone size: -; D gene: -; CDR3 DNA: TGCGCCAGCAGCCAAGAGGGCAGGGGCACTGAAGCTTTCTTT; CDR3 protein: CASSQEGRGTEAFF
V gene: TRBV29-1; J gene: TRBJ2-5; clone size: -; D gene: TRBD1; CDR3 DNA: TGCAGCGTCGACAGGGGAGAAGAGACCCAGTACTTC; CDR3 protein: CSVDRGEETQYF
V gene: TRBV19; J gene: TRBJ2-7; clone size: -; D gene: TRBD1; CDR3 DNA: TGTGCCAGTAGTATAGGCGGGACAGGGATTTCCTACGAGCAGTACTTC; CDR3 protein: CASSIGGTGISYEQYF
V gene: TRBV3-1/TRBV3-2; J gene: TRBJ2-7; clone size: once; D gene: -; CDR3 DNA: TGTGCCAGCAGCCTCCAGGGGGGTTCTAACGAGCAGTACTTC; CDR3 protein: CASSLQGGSNEQYF
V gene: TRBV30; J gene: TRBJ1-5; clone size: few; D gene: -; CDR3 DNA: TGTGCCTGGAGGCAGGGAGGTCAGCCCCAGCATTTT; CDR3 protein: CAWRQGGQPQHF
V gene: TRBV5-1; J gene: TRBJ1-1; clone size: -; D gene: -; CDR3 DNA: TGCGCCAGCAGCCCGCGGGGCAGGGTTACTGAAGCTTTCTTT; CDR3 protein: CASSPRGRVTEAFF
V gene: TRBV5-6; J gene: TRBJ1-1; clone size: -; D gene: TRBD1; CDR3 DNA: TGTGCCAGCAGCTTGGGGGACAGGGCAAACACTGAAGCTTTCTTT; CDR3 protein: CASSLGDRANTEAFF
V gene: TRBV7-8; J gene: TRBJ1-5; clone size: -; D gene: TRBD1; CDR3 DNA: TGTGCCAGCAGCTCGACAGGGGAGGGCCAGCCCCAGCATTTT; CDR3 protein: CASSSTGEGQPQHF
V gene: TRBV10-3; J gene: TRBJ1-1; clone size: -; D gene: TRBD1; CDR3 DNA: TGTGCCACCGGACAGGGAACTACGAACACTGAAGCTTTCTTT; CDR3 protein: CATGQGTTNTEAFF
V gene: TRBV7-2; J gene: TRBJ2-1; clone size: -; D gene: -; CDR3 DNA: TGTGCCAGCAGGCCCGCCGGGACAAACAATGAGCAGTTCTTC; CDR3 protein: CASRPAGTNNEQFF
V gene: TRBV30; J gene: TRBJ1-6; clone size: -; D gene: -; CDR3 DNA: TGTGCCTGGAGCGCGGGCGCCGGGGATTCACCCCTCCACTTT; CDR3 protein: CAWSAGAGDSPLHF
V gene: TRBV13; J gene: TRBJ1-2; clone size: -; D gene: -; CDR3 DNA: TGTGCCAGTAAAACAGGGCTTAAGAGCTACACCTTC; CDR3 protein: CASKTGLKSYTF
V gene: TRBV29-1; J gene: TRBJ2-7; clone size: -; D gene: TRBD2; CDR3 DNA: TGCAGCGTCACTAGCGCCACCGCCTACGAGCAGTACTTC; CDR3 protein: CSVTSATAYEQYF
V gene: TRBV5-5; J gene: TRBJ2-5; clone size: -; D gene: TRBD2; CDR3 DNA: TGTGCCAGCAGCTGGGGACTAGCGGGTAGTGGAGAGACCCAGTACTTC; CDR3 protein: CASSWGLAGSGETQYF
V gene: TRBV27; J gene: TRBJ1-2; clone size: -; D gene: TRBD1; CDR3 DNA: TGTGCCAGCAGTTTATCGGAGGGGGCGATCTATGGCTACACCTTC; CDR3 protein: CASSLSEGAIYGYTF
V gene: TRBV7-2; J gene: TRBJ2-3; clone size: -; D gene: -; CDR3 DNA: TGTGCCAGCAGTGTTGGGGGGGCCACAGATACGCAGTATTTT; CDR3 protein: CASSVGGATDTQYF
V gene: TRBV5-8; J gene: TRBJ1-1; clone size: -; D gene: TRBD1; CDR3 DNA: TGTGCCAGCAGCTTGCAGGGGGTCTCTGAAGCTTTCTTT; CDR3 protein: CASSLQGVSEAFF
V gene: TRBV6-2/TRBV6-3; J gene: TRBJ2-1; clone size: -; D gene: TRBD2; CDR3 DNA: TGTGCCAGCAGCCCTGGACTAGCGGGGGACTACAATGAGCAGTTCTTC; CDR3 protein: CASSPGLAGDYNEQFF
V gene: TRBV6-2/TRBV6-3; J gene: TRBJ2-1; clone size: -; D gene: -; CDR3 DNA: TGTGCCAGCAGTTACGCTGGACATCTCTCCTACAATGAGCAGTTCTTC; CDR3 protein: CASSYAGHLSYNEQFF
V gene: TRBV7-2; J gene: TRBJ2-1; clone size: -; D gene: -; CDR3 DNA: TGTGCCAGCAGCTTAGAGGCTAGCGTCAATGAGCAGTTCTTC; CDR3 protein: CASSLEASVNEQFF
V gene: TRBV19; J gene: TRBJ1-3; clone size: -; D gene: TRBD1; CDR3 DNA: TGTGCCAGCACGGGACAGGGGAGAGTTACTGGAAACACCATATATTTT; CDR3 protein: CASTGQGRVTGNTIYF